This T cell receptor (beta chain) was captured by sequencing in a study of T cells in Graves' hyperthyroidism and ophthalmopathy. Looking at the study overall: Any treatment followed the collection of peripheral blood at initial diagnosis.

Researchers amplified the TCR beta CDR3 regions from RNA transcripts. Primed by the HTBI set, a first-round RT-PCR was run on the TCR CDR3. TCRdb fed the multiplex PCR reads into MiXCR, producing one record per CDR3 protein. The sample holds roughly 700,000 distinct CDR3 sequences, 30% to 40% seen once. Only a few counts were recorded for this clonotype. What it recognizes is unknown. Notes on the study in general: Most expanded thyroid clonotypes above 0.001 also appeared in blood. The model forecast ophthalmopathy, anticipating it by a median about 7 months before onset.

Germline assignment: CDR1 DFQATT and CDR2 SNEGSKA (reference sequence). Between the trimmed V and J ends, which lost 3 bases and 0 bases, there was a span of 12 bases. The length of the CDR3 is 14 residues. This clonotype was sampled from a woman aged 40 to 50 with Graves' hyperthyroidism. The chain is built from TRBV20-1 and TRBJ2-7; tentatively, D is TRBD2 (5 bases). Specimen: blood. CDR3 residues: CSASSPGNSYEQYF. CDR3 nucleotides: TGCAGTGCTAGCAGTCCGGGGAACTCCTACGAGCAGTACTTC.